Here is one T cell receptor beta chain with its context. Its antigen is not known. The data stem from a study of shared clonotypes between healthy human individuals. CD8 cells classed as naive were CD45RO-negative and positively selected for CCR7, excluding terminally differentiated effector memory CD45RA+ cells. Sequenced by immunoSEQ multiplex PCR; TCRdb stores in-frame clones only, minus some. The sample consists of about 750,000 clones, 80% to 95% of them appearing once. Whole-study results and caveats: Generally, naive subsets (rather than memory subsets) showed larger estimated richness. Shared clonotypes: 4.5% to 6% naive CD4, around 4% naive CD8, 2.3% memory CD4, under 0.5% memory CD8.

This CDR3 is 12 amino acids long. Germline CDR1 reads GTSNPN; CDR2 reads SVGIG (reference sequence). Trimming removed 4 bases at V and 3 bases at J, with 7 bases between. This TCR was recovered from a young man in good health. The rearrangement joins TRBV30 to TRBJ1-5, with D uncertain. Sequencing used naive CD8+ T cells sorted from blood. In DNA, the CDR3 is TGTGCCTGGAACAGCTACAATCAGCCCCAGCATTTT. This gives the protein CAWNSYNQPQHF.